This TCR beta chain was profiled in a study of vaccination and CD4 T cells after COVID-19. Turning to the study itself: Every participant was given two doses of BNT162b2 or mRNA-1273 vaccine. Study-wide findings and caveats: Convalescent patients saw a median roughly 90% of their reactive clones show up only after vaccination.

The CDR3 totals 13 residues. Unmatched junction bases numbered 4, after V lost 6 bases and J lost 2 bases. Germline V lookup: CDR1 SQVTM, CDR2 ANQGSEA. About this clonotype itself: The antigen is not known.

Treatment reported: approximately nine-day PBMC culture with coronavirus spike peptide pools or control peptides (ViraFEST assay). The authors cultured 2 million or so PBMCs per well with about 10 IU/ml IL-2 and approximately 9 ug/ml peptide pools. Oncomine TCR Beta short-read sequencing was applied to DNA from cultured CD4+ T cells. MiXCR, run by TCRdb on the PCR reads, gives a single entry per CDR3 protein. The sample records 10,000 to 15,000 distinct CDR3 sequences, under 50% being singletons. Here the sequenced sample was cultured CD4+ T cells from blood, taken after SARS-CoV-2 vaccination. The source of this sequence is a human donor with COVID-19. The chain joins TRBV29-1 to TRBJ1-5; TRBD1 agrees at 7 bases. The CDR3 DNA reads as TGCAGCGTCAGGGGGGGGGGCAATCAGCCCCAGCATTTT. The encoded protein is CSVRGGGNQPQHF.